This entry describes one T cell receptor beta chain. The antigen is not known. Germline V gene lookup returns CDR1 LNHNV and CDR2 YYDKDF (reference sequence). The V and J ends lost 3 bases and 10 bases, in that order; junction bases with no gene match: 5. The CDR3 loop spans 14 amino acids. These data originate in a study of T cells in Graves' hyperthyroidism and ophthalmopathy. Study conclusions and caveats: Through a model of 13 V-J features, ophthalmopathy was separated from stable hyperthyroidism.

Amplified TCR beta CDR3 regions came from RNA transcripts. The study used the HTBI primer set for a first-round RT-PCR of the TCR CDR3. MiXCR, run by TCRdb on the multiplex PCR reads, gives a single entry per CDR3 protein. The table lists over 650,000 distinct CDR3 sequences, just under 45% of them singletons. Pregnant or lactating patients were excluded, as were those with uncontrolled infection or other autoimmune disease. Clinical symptoms, serum thyroxine, TRAb, thyroid ultrasound and orbital computed tomography established diagnosis. Sequencing used peripheral blood or thyroid tissue (not recorded which). The gene calls are TRBV15 and TRBJ1-6; 8 positions agree with TRBD1. The clonotype originates from an adult man with Graves' disease, either hyperthyroidism or ophthalmopathy (not recorded which). CDR3 protein: CATSRTGADSPLHF. DNA for the CDR3: TGTGCCACCAGCAGGACAGGGGCCGACTCACCCCTCCACTTT.